The 25 T cell receptor beta chains listed next were all sequenced from one sample in a study of PD-1 blockade in classical Hodgkin lymphoma (dated by TCRdb to the early 2020s). The time point label, read with the paper, signifies: cycle 2 day 1 (C2D1) of nivolumab. All trial patients had relapsed after autologous stem cell transplantation, with cohorts A, B and C differing in prior brentuximab vedotin exposure. Libraries were prepared through the immunoSEQ multiplex PCR assay. TCRdb obtained this table from immuneACCESS and retained in-frame rearrangements with V and J assigned. These tables miss some clones; where compared with another copy, unresolved V genes account for less than half of the shortfall, and the remainder is unexplained. This sample comprises fewer than 25,000 clones, about four fifths of them detected only once. About 7.8% of the sample comes from the top ten. The sample in question was peripheral blood mononuclear cells (PBMCs), obtained before the second cycle of nivolumab. These receptors were taken from a human donor with classical Hodgkin lymphoma.

The chain carries TRBV9 and TRBJ2-1; 9 nucleotides align to TRBD2. The CDR3 consists of 16 residues. Germline V gene lookup returns CDR1 SGDLS and CDR2 YYNGEE. The junction had 5 bases not matched to a gene; V was cut back by 0 bases and J by 4 bases. The CDR3 nucleotides are TGTGCCAGCAGCGTAGCGAGTGGACTAGCGTACAATGAGCAGTTCTTC. It specifies CASSVASGLAYNEQFF.

By share, this clone counts as medium-sized (0.01 to 0.1%). The genes are TRBV4-1 and TRBJ2-3, with 9 bases fitting TRBD2. V was clipped by 0 bases and J by 5 bases; unmatched bases: 6. Germline lookup yields CDR1 MGHRA and CDR2 YSYEKL. CDR3 length equals 16 residues. CDR3 sequence (DNA): TGCGCCAGCAGCCAAGATACCGCTAGCGGGGTAGATACGCAGTATTTT. Translating gives CASSQDTASGVDTQYF.

This clone was recorded only once. The junction and the germline gene differ at one end; a read error may be behind it. The rearrangement joins TRBV5-4 to TRBJ2-3, with unresolved D. Per germline, CDR1 SGHNT and CDR2 YYREEE (reference sequence). The CDR3 runs to 15 residues. The CDR3 is CASSLGARDTDMQYF. The CDR3 region has the DNA TGTGCCAGCAGCTTGGGGGCCAGAGACACAGATATGCAGTATTTT.

The chain recombines TRBV5-1 with TRBJ1-3; 8 positions match TRBD1. The junction had 4 bases not matched to a gene; V was cut back by 4 bases and J by 4 bases. Germline V lookup: CDR1 SGHRS, CDR2 YFSETQ. There are 14 residues in the CDR3. CDR3 sequence: CASSATGEGNTIYF. CDR3 in DNA: TGCGCCAGCAGCGCGACAGGGGAAGGAAACACCATATATTTT.

This clone was seen a handful of times. The chain couples TRBV5-6 to TRBJ1-5; D call uncertain. In germline, CDR1 is SGHDT, CDR2 YYEEEE. V dropped 7 bases and J dropped 15 bases, with 8 bases sitting between them. This CDR3 contains 8 residues. CDR3 nucleotides: TGTGCCAGCCAGACCTGGCATTTT. It is translated as CASQTWHF.

V and J are TRBV7-2 and TRBJ2-7; D is tentatively TRBD1 or TRBD2 (5 bases each). V lost 5 bases and J 1 base, leaving 18 bases between the germline ends. This CDR3 has 16 amino acids. Germline CDR1 SGHTA, CDR2 FQGNSA. The CDR3 reads CASSQPGTLFSYEQYF. CDR3 DNA: TGTGCCAGCAGCCAGCCCGGGACCCTCTTTTCCTACGAGCAGTACTTC. Full variable domain (outside the CDR3, taken from reference TRBV7-2 and TRBJ2-7): GAGVSQSPSNKVTEKGKDVELRCDPISGHTALYWYRQSLGQGLEFLIYFQGNSAPDKSGLPSDRFSAERTGGSVSTLTIQRTQQEDSAVYLCASSQPGTLFSYEQYFGPGTRLTVT.

This chain links TRBV5-1 with TRBJ1-1; 11 bases agree with TRBD1. The CDR3 covers 15 residues. CDR1 and CDR2 from the germline V gene are SGHRS and YFSETQ. Trimming removed 4 bases from V and 6 bases from J; junction bases left unmatched: 8. CDR3 in amino acids: CASSTGGQGAAEAFF. The CDR3 nucleotides read TGCGCCAGCAGCACAGGAGGACAGGGGGCCGCTGAAGCTTTCTTT.

The V call is TRBV19, the J call TRBJ2-3; possible D gene TRBD1, 5 bases. This CDR3 has 13 residues. The germline CDR1 and CDR2 sequences are LNHDA and SQIVND (reference sequence). Trimming shortened V by 4 bases and J by 2 bases, and 7 bases separated the two germline ends. CDR3 protein: CASSTGYTDTQYF. In DNA, the CDR3 is TGTGCCAGTAGTACAGGGTACACAGATACGCAGTATTTT.

The chain carries TRBV6-5 and TRBJ2-6; D is perhaps TRBD1 (5 bases). Trimming cost V 6 bases and J 0 bases, with 9 bases left between them. This CDR3 spans 15 amino acids. From germline, CDR1 is MNHEY and CDR2 SVGAGI. The CDR3 coding sequence is TGTGCCAGCAGGATTGACAGCTCTGGGGCCAACGTCCTGACTTTC. Its protein product is CASRIDSSGANVLTF.

The chain links TRBV27 to TRBJ2-3; D not resolved. CDR1 and CDR2 from the germline V gene are MNHEY and SMNVEV (reference sequence). The CDR3 consists of 14 residues. Trimming stripped 5 bases from V and 3 bases from J, with 12 bases between. The CDR3 DNA reads as TGTGCCAGCAGTACCCTCGGTAGGACAGATACGCAGTATTTT. Translating it yields CASSTLGRTDTQYF.

The CDR3 protein is CASTEGVREQYF. The CDR3 nucleotides are TGTGCCAGCACCGAAGGGGTGCGGGAGCAGTACTTC. The genes are TRBV28 and TRBJ2-7; maybe TRBD1 (5 bases). The V gene's germline CDR1 is MDHEN and CDR2 SYDVKM. The CDR3 covers 12 residues. V lost 7 bases to trimming and J lost 7 bases, with 14 bases between them.

In this sample, this clone turned up once. The chain joins TRBV9 to TRBJ2-3; D is unclear. Germline CDR1 SGDLS, CDR2 YYNGEE. The CDR3 has 14 residues. Trimming pared 0 bases from V and 1 base from J, leaving 6 bases between. The CDR3 region has the DNA TGTGCCAGCAGCGTAGGGGCAGGCACAGATACGCAGTATTTT. Its translation is CASSVGAGTDTQYF.

This clone was observed a single time. The chain joins TRBV10-3 to TRBJ2-2; no definite D call. Germline V gives CDR1 ENHRY, CDR2 SYGVKD. This CDR3 has 12 amino acids. Trimming removed 5 bases at V and 0 bases at J, with 1 base between. CDR3 sequence reads: CAISTNTGELFF. The CDR3 DNA is TGTGCCATCAGTACGAACACCGGGGAGCTGTTTTTT.

A few counts support this clone. The V call is TRBV9, the J call TRBJ2-5; a possible D gene is TRBD2 (6 bases). Trimming removed 0 bases from V and 5 bases from J, with 14 bases in between. Germline V CDR1 and CDR2: SGDLS, YYNGEE. The CDR3 runs 15 residues. CDR3: CASSVGGAAYETQYF. The CDR3 DNA sequence: TGTGCCAGCAGCGTAGGCGGGGCCGCGTACGAGACCCAGTACTTC. The full variable domain, rest sourced from reference TRBV9 and TRBJ2-5, is DSGVTQTPKHLITATGQRVTLRCSPRSGDLSVYWYQQSLDQGLQFLIQYYNGEERAKGNILERFSAQQFPDLHSELNLSSLELGDSALYFCASSVGGAAYETQYFGPGTRLLVL.

The V and J genes are TRBV19 and TRBJ2-7; D is unresolved. This CDR3 has 13 amino acids. Trimming removed 4 bases at V and 2 bases at J, with 9 bases between. Germline V lookup: CDR1 LNHDA, CDR2 SQIVND (reference sequence). The CDR3 region has the DNA TGTGCCAGTAGTAGAGTGGGAACCTACGAGCAGTACTTC. Encoded protein: CASSRVGTYEQYF.

The rearrangement joins TRBV28 to TRBJ2-1; no definite D call. The CDR3 has 17 residues. Trimming left V 2 bases short and J 5 bases short, with 19 bases between. CDR1 MDHEN and CDR2 SYDVKM come from the germline V gene. Written as DNA, the CDR3 is TGTGCCAGCAGTTTAGCCCAGGTCGGACGATTTAACAATGAGCAGTTCTTC. The encoded protein is CASSLAQVGRFNNEQFF.

The chain uses TRBV2 and TRBJ1-1; the D gene is possibly TRBD1 (6 bases). The CDR3 runs to 13 residues. Trimming stripped 5 bases from V and 8 bases from J, with 15 bases between. Germline assignment: CDR1 SNHLY and CDR2 FYNNEI. DNA of the CDR3: TGTGCCAGCAGTCGGCAGGGGTTCACCGAAGCTTTCTTT. Translation: CASSRQGFTEAFF.

The chain recombines TRBV13 with TRBJ2-5, with D possibly being TRBD1 or TRBD2 (5 bases each). The CDR3 totals 15 residues. Germline CDR1 reads PRHDT; CDR2 reads FYEKMQ (reference sequence). V was shortened by 0 bases and J by 2 bases, with 10 bases between the two germline ends. CDR3 protein: CASSLGWGRQETQYF. CDR3 DNA: TGTGCCAGCAGCTTAGGTTGGGGACGACAAGAGACCCAGTACTTC.

This clone occurred once. The chain couples TRBV29-1 to TRBJ1-3; tentatively, D is TRBD1 (5 bases). The CDR3 length is 15 residues. V gave up 4 bases and J gave up 0 bases, with 13 bases separating them. Per germline, CDR1 SQVTM and CDR2 ANQGSEA. In DNA form, the CDR3 reads TGCAGCGTTGTGGGGGAACCGAGCTCTGGAAACACCATATATTTT. Its protein product is CSVVGEPSSGNTIYF.

This chain connects TRBV7-9 to TRBJ2-3, with D tentatively TRBD2 (6 bases). Trimming left V 1 base short and J 0 bases short, with 8 bases between. The CDR3 sequence is 15 residues long. Germline V gives CDR1 SEHNR, CDR2 FQNEAQ (reference sequence). CDR3 residues: CASSLERVSTDTQYF. The CDR3 DNA is TGTGCCAGCAGCTTAGAGCGGGTTAGCACAGATACGCAGTATTTT.

The CDR3 nucleotides are TGTGCCAGCAGTTACGCTGTTAGCACAGATACGCAGTATTTT. Translation: CASSYAVSTDTQYF. This rearrangement joins TRBV6-6 to TRBJ2-3; the D is unclear. Germline V gene data show CDR1 as MNHNY and CDR2 as SVGAGI (reference sequence). The V gene lost 2 bases and the J gene lost 0 bases, with 6 bases spanning the gap. The CDR3 is made up of 14 amino acids.

V is TRBV4-3 and J is TRBJ2-7; 9 nucleotides align to TRBD1. J lost 0 bases, V lost 0 bases, and 6 bases had no gene match. This CDR3 region has 17 residues. Germline V gene lookup returns CDR1 LGHNA and CDR2 YSLEER. The CDR3 sequence: CASSQDRGTGISYEQYF. CDR3 coding DNA: TGCGCCAGCAGCCAAGACAGGGGGACAGGGATCTCCTACGAGCAGTACTTC.

The chain carries TRBV25-1 and TRBJ1-1, with 7 bases fitting TRBD1. The CDR3 is 14 residues long. With V trimmed by 2 bases and J by 5 bases, 5 bases remained unmatched. In germline, CDR1 is MGHDK, CDR2 SYGVNS. The CDR3 nucleotides are TGTGCCAGCAGTGAAGGGACAGTCCAAACTGAAGCTTTCTTT. This translates into CASSEGTVQTEAFF. The full variable domain, completed using reference TRBV25-1 and TRBJ1-1, is EADIYQTPRYLVIGTGKKITLECSQTMGHDKMYWYQQDPGMELHLIHYSYGVNSTEKGDLSSESTVSRIRTEHFPLTLESARPSHTSQYLCASSEGTVQTEAFFGQGTRLTVV.

The rearrangement uses TRBV28 and TRBJ1-4, with 7 bases fitting TRBD1. The ends lost 3 bases at V and 5 bases at J; junction bases unmatched: 3. The CDR3 is 14 amino acids. The germline V gene encodes CDR1 MDHEN and CDR2 SYDVKM. CDR3: CASSFGRGNEKLFF. The DNA for the CDR3 is TGTGCCAGCAGTTTCGGCAGGGGGAATGAAAAACTGTTTTTT.

This chain joins TRBV11-3 and TRBJ2-7; perhaps TRBD2 as D (5 bases). Germline CDR1 is SGHNT and CDR2 is YENEEA. This CDR3 region has 13 residues. The V and J ends lost 4 bases and 3 bases respectively, with 10 bases between them. CDR3 in amino acids: CASSSSPSYEQYF. DNA of the CDR3: TGTGCCAGCAGCTCTAGCCCAAGCTACGAGCAGTACTTC.